The 16 T cell receptor beta chains listed next were all sequenced from one sample in a study of T cell responses to AZD1222 COVID-19 vaccine. The table came from immunoSEQ multiplex PCR; TCRdb's copy has only in-frame clones and leaves some out. In the table there are fewer than 150,000 clones, about 92% of which are singletons. The specimen was peripheral blood, collected on day 0 of AZD1222 vaccination. Receptors originate from an adult in good health.

V and J are TRBV7-9 and TRBJ1-2; D is uncertain. V lost 4 bases and J 1 base, leaving 7 bases between the germline ends. This CDR3 has 13 amino acids. CDR1 is SEHNR, CDR2 FQNEAQ, per germline (reference sequence). As DNA, the CDR3 is TGTGCCAGCAGCTCGCGGGGTAACTATGGCTACACCTTC. Translated, it gives CASSSRGNYGYTF.

The V gene is TRBV28, the J gene TRBJ1-1; TRBD1 matches at 8 bases. J was trimmed by 6 bases and V by 3 bases; bases with no gene match: 12. The CDR3 is 16 residues long. Germline V gene lookup returns CDR1 MDHEN and CDR2 SYDVKM. CDR3 region: CASSFLSGQGMSEAFF. Written as DNA, the CDR3 is TGTGCCAGCAGTTTTCTCTCCGGACAGGGAATGTCTGAAGCTTTCTTT.

The chain employs TRBV2 and TRBJ1-2; possible D gene TRBD1, 6 bases. CDR3 length: 14 residues. Germline V lookup: CDR1 SNHLY, CDR2 FYNNEI. V was cut by 7 bases and J by 0 bases, with 12 bases left in between. The CDR3 DNA reads TGTGCCAGCAAAACCGGGACAACTAACTATGGCTACACCTTC. This gives the protein CASKTGTTNYGYTF.

The rearrangement uses TRBV7-3 and TRBJ1-1; possible D gene TRBD1, 5 bases. Trimming shortened V by 0 bases and J by 3 bases, and 14 bases separated the two germline ends. In germline, CDR1 is SGHTA, CDR2 FQGTGA. This CDR3 spans 16 amino acids. Here the CDR3 DNA reads TGTGCCAGCAGCTTAACAACCCGGGTGGGGGACACTGAAGCTTTCTTT. As protein: CASSLTTRVGDTEAFF.

The chain joins TRBV2 to TRBJ2-2; D possibly corresponds to TRBD1 (6 bases). This CDR3 is 14 amino acids long. The V gene's germline CDR1 is SNHLY and CDR2 FYNNEI. V was trimmed by 6 bases and J by 5 bases, leaving 13 bases between them. The CDR3 DNA reads as TGTGCCAGCAGAGCGGACAGCCAGACCGGGGAGCTGTTTTTT. It specifies CASRADSQTGELFF. The complete variable domain, with remaining parts taken from reference TRBV2 and TRBJ2-2, reads EPEVTQTPSHQVTQMGQEVILRCVPISNHLYFYWYRQILGQKVEFLVSFYNNEISEKSEIFDDQFSVERPDGSNFTLKIRSTKLEDSAMYFCASRADSQTGELFFGEGSRLTVL.

The gene calls are TRBV6-2 or TRBV6-3 and TRBJ2-6, with 8 bases fitting TRBD1. Per the germline V gene, CDR1 is MNHEY and CDR2 is SVGEGT. The V and J ends lost 6 bases and 3 bases, in that order; junction bases with no gene match: 4. The CDR3 length is 15 residues. CDR3 amino acids: CASSQGALGANVLTF. The CDR3 region has the DNA TGTGCCAGCAGCCAGGGGGCCCTTGGGGCCAACGTCCTGACTTTC.

This chain links TRBV5-4 with TRBJ2-1; either TRBD1 or TRBD2 may fit D (6 bases each). V was pared by 7 bases and J by 5 bases, with 19 bases between. Germline CDR1 and CDR2: SGHNT and YYREEE (reference sequence). This CDR3 spans 15 amino acids. This chain's CDR3 is CASGDRGQRHNEQFF. The CDR3 DNA reads as TGTGCCAGCGGTGACCGGGGGCAGCGTCACAATGAGCAGTTCTTC.

The chain carries TRBV7-2 and TRBJ1-2; perhaps TRBD1 as D (5 bases). Germline V lookup: CDR1 SGHTA, CDR2 FQGNSA. The ends were cut back, 2 bases at V and 7 bases at J, with 11 bases in the middle. CDR3 length: 13 residues. The DNA for the CDR3 is TGTGCCAGCAGCTTACAGGGTATCGGTGGCTACACCTTC. Amino acids: CASSLQGIGGYTF.

The V and J genes are TRBV7-9 and TRBJ2-1, with 11 nucleotides matching TRBD2. Germline CDR1 reads SEHNR; CDR2 reads FQNEAQ (reference sequence). The CDR3 runs 19 residues. V dropped 0 bases and J dropped 2; count of bases not matched to a gene: 9. CDR3 bases: TGTGCCAGCAGCTTAGCGACTAGCGGGGCGATTTCAACCTACAATGAGCAGTTCTTC. This encodes CASSLATSGAISTYNEQFF.

CDR3 in DNA: TGTGCCAGCAGTTACGTTGGGACAGGGGTGAACACTGAAGCTTTCTTT. Translating gives CASSYVGTGVNTEAFF. The chain has TRBV6-5 and TRBJ1-1, with TRBD1 matching 10 bases. CDR3 length equals 16 residues. Trimming at V came to 2 bases and at J to 0 bases, leaving 3 bases not matched to a gene. Germline V gene sequence: CDR1 MNHEY, CDR2 SVGAGI.

This rearrangement joins TRBV9 to TRBJ1-2; tentatively, D is TRBD1 (5 bases). Trimming shortened V by 6 bases and J by 6 bases, and 18 bases separated the two germline ends. Germline assignment: CDR1 SGDLS and CDR2 YYNGEE. The CDR3 loop spans 14 amino acids. The chain's CDR3 is CASTPGGALNGYTF. The CDR3 DNA is TGTGCCAGCACCCCCGGGGGTGCTTTGAATGGCTACACCTTC.

The CDR3, as DNA: TGTGCCAGCAGCGCGCTGACAGGGACTAATGAAAAACTGTTTTTT. The encoded protein is CASSALTGTNEKLFF. The rearrangement uses TRBV9 and TRBJ1-4; 7 bases map to TRBD1. The V segment lost 3 bases and the J segment 2 bases; nucleotides outside the gene matches: 4. The CDR3 has 15 amino acids. The germline CDR1 and CDR2 sequences are SGDLS and YYNGEE.

This chain links TRBV12-3 or TRBV12-4 with TRBJ1-2; D uncertain. There are 13 residues in the CDR3. V lost 3 bases, J lost 5 bases, and 10 bases lay in between. The CDR3 is CASSFNKAYGYTF. Here the CDR3 DNA reads TGTGCCAGCAGTTTTAACAAGGCTTATGGCTACACCTTC.

J is TRBJ2-1 and V is TRBV7-9; perhaps TRBD1 as D (6 bases). The CDR3 consists of 15 residues. Germline V gives CDR1 SEHNR, CDR2 FQNEAQ (reference sequence). The V end was cut by 5 bases, the J end by 8 bases, with 19 bases between. The CDR3 region is CASSNIARAGDEQFF. For the CDR3, the DNA is TGTGCCAGCAGCAATATAGCCAGGGCAGGGGATGAGCAGTTCTTC.

This clone was detected only a few times. This rearrangement joins TRBV3-1 (or the pseudogene TRBV3-2) to TRBJ1-2; tentatively, D is TRBD1 (6 bases). The CDR3 runs to 15 residues. Germline assignment: CDR1 LGHDT and CDR2 YNNKEL (reference sequence). V lost 0 bases and J lost 7, with 15 bases in between. CDR3 sequence reads: CASSQEAGGIGGYTF. In nucleotides, the CDR3 is TGTGCCAGCAGCCAAGAGGCGGGGGGCATTGGTGGCTACACCTTC.

The V and J genes are TRBV27 and TRBJ1-1, with D uncertain. CDR3 length: 13 residues. With 6 bases removed from V and 0 bases from J, the gap between germline ends came to 8 bases. Germline values: CDR1 MNHEY, CDR2 SMNVEV (reference sequence). The CDR3 DNA sequence: TGTGCCAGCAGGGACCGGCTGAACACTGAAGCTTTCTTT. Its protein product is CASRDRLNTEAFF.